A single sample gave rise to the 19 T cell receptor beta chains below, sequenced in a study of blood T cell repertoires in COVID-19. The table came from immunoSEQ multiplex PCR; TCRdb's copy has only in-frame clones and leaves some out. This sample has approximately 100,000 clones, with 69% found just once. The sample taken for sequencing was peripheral blood. These receptors came from a man older than 75 with acute or convalescent COVID-19.

The chain recombines TRBV15 with TRBJ2-7; 7 nucleotides align to TRBD2. J gave up 0 bases and V 5 bases, and 16 bases lay outside the gene matches. CDR3 size: 18 residues. In germline, CDR1 is LNHNV, CDR2 YYDKDF (reference sequence). CDR3 DNA: TGTGCCACCAGCCCTATAACCTCCAGCGGGGCCTCCTCCTACGAGCAGTACTTC. This gives the protein CATSPITSSGASSYEQYF.

The V and J genes are TRBV7-9 and TRBJ2-5, with 12 positions matching TRBD2. This CDR3 is built from 17 residues. CDR1 SEHNR and CDR2 FQNEAQ come from the germline V gene (reference sequence). With V trimmed by 5 bases and J by 5 bases, 12 bases remained unmatched. As DNA, the CDR3 is TGTGCCAGCAGCCCCCGGATAAGACTAGCGGGAGTGGAGACCCAGTACTTC. Encoded protein: CASSPRIRLAGVETQYF.

CDR3 DNA sequence: TGTGCCAGCAGCTGGGGACTAGCGGGAGCGGGGATCACAGATACGCAGTATTTT. Translation: CASSWGLAGAGITDTQYF. This chain connects TRBV7-8 to TRBJ2-3; 14 bases match TRBD2. J lost 2 bases, V lost 4 bases, and 8 bases had no gene match. The CDR3 totals 18 residues. Germline V gene sequence: CDR1 SGHVS, CDR2 FQNEAQ.

A single count supports this clone. The V call is TRBV27, the J call TRBJ2-7; 9 bases agree with TRBD2. The CDR3 runs 16 residues. J gave up 2 bases and V 5 bases, and 10 bases lay outside the gene matches. CDR1 MNHEY and CDR2 SMNVEV come from the germline V gene (reference sequence). The CDR3 loop is CASSRQREVGTYEQYF. In DNA form, the CDR3 reads TGTGCCAGCAGTCGACAGCGGGAGGTAGGGACCTACGAGCAGTACTTC.

This chain connects TRBV24-1 to TRBJ1-4; TRBD1 matches at 11 bases. With V trimmed by 4 bases and J by 6 bases, 3 bases remained unmatched. The V gene's germline CDR1 is KGHDR and CDR2 SFDVKD. The CDR3 extends over 15 amino acids. The CDR3 coding sequence is TGTGCCACCAGTGACGCGGGACAGGGGGATGAAAAACTGTTTTTT. Residues: CATSDAGQGDEKLFF.

The chain uses TRBV6-5 and TRBJ1-4, with 10 nucleotides matching TRBD1. V was pared by 4 bases and J by 6 bases, with 2 bases of the junction left unmatched. The germline V gene encodes CDR1 MNHEY and CDR2 SVGAGI. CDR3 length: 14 amino acids. This CDR3 is CASSSTGGYEKLFF. As DNA, the CDR3 is TGTGCCAGCAGTTCGACAGGGGGCTATGAAAAACTGTTTTTT.

The chain is built from TRBV5-1 and TRBJ2-1; 7 nucleotides agree with TRBD1. CDR1 is SGHRS and CDR2 is YFSETQ in the germline V gene. V gave up 0 bases and J gave up 2 bases; unmatched junction bases: 5. The CDR3 is 16 residues long. The CDR3 region is CASSLGLGTAYNEQFF. The DNA for the CDR3 is TGCGCCAGCAGCTTGGGATTAGGGACAGCCTACAATGAGCAGTTCTTC.

The V gene is TRBV6-1, the J gene TRBJ1-5; 9 bases fit TRBD1. Trimming took 4 bases from V and 5 from J; bases not matched to a gene: 9. This CDR3 region has 16 residues. Germline V gives CDR1 MNHNS, CDR2 SASEGT. CDR3 nucleotides: TGTGCCAGCAGTGCGAAATCTACAGGGGGCTATCAGCCCCAGCATTTT. Protein: CASSAKSTGGYQPQHF.

The chain uses TRBV25-1 and TRBJ1-1; D is ambiguous. V lost 4 bases and J lost 4, with 13 bases in between. The length of the CDR3 is 14 residues. Per the germline V gene, CDR1 is MGHDK and CDR2 is SYGVNS. The CDR3 DNA sequence: TGTGCCAGCAGTGCCTTCGGGTCTGGCACTGAAGCTTTCTTT. The encoded protein is CASSAFGSGTEAFF.

This rearrangement joins TRBV29-1 to TRBJ1-2, with 8 bases identical to TRBD1. CDR3 length: 12 amino acids. V was pared by 6 bases and J by 6 bases, with 6 bases of the junction left unmatched. The germline gives CDR1 SQVTM, CDR2 ANQGSEA. In DNA, the CDR3 is TGCAGCGTAACGGGACAGGACAATGGCTACACCTTC. Its translation is CSVTGQDNGYTF.

CDR3 bases: TGCGCCAGCAGTGAACTAGCGGGAGACTATGAGCAGTTCTTC. Its protein product is CASSELAGDYEQFF. The chain is built from TRBV10-1 and TRBJ2-1; 11 nucleotides agree with TRBD2. The CDR3 has 14 amino acids. Germline loops: CDR1 WNHNN, CDR2 SYGVQD (reference sequence). Trimming at V came to 3 bases and at J to 8 bases, leaving 3 bases not matched to a gene.

In its sample, this clone was seen once. The chain is built from TRBV6-5 and TRBJ1-5; tentatively, D is TRBD1 (5 bases). Germline loops: CDR1 MNHEY, CDR2 SVGAGI. Trimming left V 6 bases short and J 6 bases short, with 12 bases between. The CDR3 covers 13 residues. The DNA for the CDR3 is TGTGCCAGCAGAGGGGAAGGAATTCAGCCCCAGCATTTT. Residues: CASRGEGIQPQHF.

CDR3 DNA: TGTGCCAGCAGACAAAACCGAAACACTGAAGCTTTCTTT. Translation: CASRQNRNTEAFF. V is TRBV7-2 and J is TRBJ1-1; D is ambiguous. This CDR3 is built from 13 residues. The V end was cut by 6 bases, the J end by 2 bases, with 10 bases between. CDR1 and CDR2 (germline): SGHTA, FQGNSA.

This sequence joins TRBV2 and TRBJ2-7, with 8 nucleotides matching TRBD2. The V segment lost 0 bases and the J segment 3 bases; nucleotides outside the gene matches: 4. Germline lookup yields CDR1 SNHLY and CDR2 FYNNEI. The CDR3 spans 15 residues. The CDR3 DNA reads TGTGCCAGCAGTGAAGCCTTCCGGGAGGGCTACGAGCAGTACTTC. Amino acid sequence: CASSEAFREGYEQYF.

V gene TRBV11-3 combines with J gene TRBJ1-3; 7 bases line up with TRBD1. The CDR3 totals 14 residues. Germline V gene sequence: CDR1 SGHNT, CDR2 YENEEA. V dropped 10 bases and J dropped 4; count of bases not matched to a gene: 10. The CDR3 loop reads CATLPGQPGNTIYF. CDR3 coding DNA: TGTGCCACTCTGCCGGGACAGCCAGGAAACACCATATATTTT.

The CDR3 DNA reads TGTGCCAGCAGCTTGGGACTAGCGGGAGGGCCAACAGATACGCAGTATTTT. The encoded protein is CASSLGLAGGPTDTQYF. V gene TRBV7-6 combines with J gene TRBJ2-3; 16 bases line up with TRBD2. The CDR3 loop spans 17 amino acids. Per the germline V gene, CDR1 is SGHVS and CDR2 is FNYEAQ. Losses at the gene ends were 3 bases for V and 3 bases for J; bases not matched to a gene: 3. The whole variable domain, remainder taken from reference TRBV7-6 and TRBJ2-3, is GAGVSQSPRYKVTKRGQDVALRCDPISGHVSLYWYRQALGQGPEFLTYFNYEAQQDKSGLPNDRFSAERPEGSISTLTIQRTEQRDSAMYRCASSLGLAGGPTDTQYFGPGTRLTVL.

J is TRBJ1-2 and V is TRBV12-3 or TRBV12-4, with 8 bases identical to TRBD1. Trimming took 5 bases from V and 7 from J; bases not matched to a gene: 6. The CDR3 is made up of 13 amino acids. In DNA form, the CDR3 reads TGTGCCAGCAGTCCCCGGACAGGGTTTGGCTACACCTTC. Protein product: CASSPRTGFGYTF.

The CDR3 here is CASSLDRVGYEQYF. Here the CDR3 DNA reads TGTGCCAGCAGCTTGGACAGGGTCGGTTACGAGCAGTACTTC. The V call is TRBV5-6, the J call TRBJ2-7, with D possibly matching TRBD1 (6 bases). The CDR3 extends over 14 amino acids. CDR1 is SGHDT, CDR2 YYEEEE, per germline. The germline V and J ends were trimmed by 0 bases and 4 bases, with 11 bases remaining between them. Variable domain in full (rest from reference TRBV5-6 and TRBJ2-7): DAGVTQSPTHLIKTRGQQVTLRCSPKSGHDTVSWYQQALGQGPQFIFQYYEEEERQRGNFPDRFSGHQFPNYSSELNVNALLLGDSALYLCASSLDRVGYEQYFGPGTRLTVT.

This chain connects TRBV18 to TRBJ2-7; 9 nucleotides line up with TRBD1. The CDR3 totals 14 residues. Germline V gives CDR1 KGHSH, CDR2 LQKENI. Trimming at V came to 0 bases and at J to 5 bases, leaving 2 bases not matched to a gene. CDR3 residues: CASSPPWDRDEQYF. In DNA form, the CDR3 reads TGTGCCAGCTCACCACCATGGGACAGGGACGAGCAGTACTTC.